This TCR beta chain was recorded in a study of molecular identifiers for immune sequencing clone quantification. From roughly 20,000 to 1,000,000 sorted cells, naive CD8 libraries were generated with 10%, 30% or 50% RNA. TCRdb fed the PCR reads into MiXCR, producing one record per CDR3 protein. The sample has approximately 590,000 distinct CDR3 sequences, roughly 27% seen once. Germline CDR1 SNHLY, CDR2 FYNNEI. With 0 bases clipped from V and 2 bases from J, the junction kept 7 bases outside the gene matches. The CDR3 extends over 18 amino acids. This clonotype turned up a few times. The genes are TRBV2 and TRBJ2-2, with 9 nucleotides matching TRBD1. Sequencing used naive CD8+ T cells from blood, with Jurkat cell RNA spiked in. The sample's subset: FACS-sorted CD8+CD4-CCR7+CD45RA+ naive T cells. This sequence originates from a human donor in good health. Some libraries in this study had Jurkat cell RNA spiked in. CDR3 nucleotide sequence: TGTGCCAGCAGTGAAGCCCCTACAGGGGGCTATAACACCGGGGAGCTGTTTTTT. As protein: CASSEAPTGGYNTGELFF.